The 17 T cell receptor beta chains reported below all come from one sample, sequenced in a study of T-cell memory formation after mild COVID-19. TCRdb fed the 5' RACE reads into MiXCR, producing one record per CDR3 protein. The sample holds 200,000 to 250,000 distinct CDR3 sequences; about a sixth are singletons and the top ten take around 3.4%. The sample comprised PBMCs or a T cell subset sorted from them (not recorded which). The source is a man aged 18 to 30 who had mild COVID-19 (a few samples of this study predate the infection). Cell type and time point are not known.

This clonotype occurred a few times. The V and J genes are TRBV7-9 and TRBJ1-1; D is unclear. CDR3 length equals 13 residues. Germline CDR1 reads SEHNR; CDR2 reads FQNEAQ (reference sequence). V was trimmed by 6 bases and J by 4 bases, leaving 12 bases between them. This CDR3 reads CASSSFMGTEAFF. The CDR3 region has the DNA TGTGCCAGCAGTTCCTTCATGGGCACTGAAGCTTTCTTT.

This clonotype occurred a few times. The chain is built from TRBV29-1 and TRBJ1-4; no reliable D call. Trimming took 5 bases from V and 14 from J, leaving 18 bases between them. Germline loops: CDR1 SQVTM, CDR2 ANQGSEA. The CDR3 length is 12 residues. The CDR3 sequence: CSVLRADLGLFF. CDR3 nucleotide sequence: TGCAGCGTTCTCCGGGCCGACCTAGGGCTGTTTTTT. Using reference TRBV29-1 and TRBJ1-4 for the parts outside the CDR3, the full variable domain is SAVISQKPSRDICQRGTSLTIQCQVDSQVTMMFWYRQQPGQSLTLIATANQGSEATYESGFVIDKFPISRPNLTFSTLTVSNMSPEDSSIYLCSVLRADLGLFFGSGTQLSVL.

The V and J genes are TRBV11-2 and TRBJ2-2; D not certain. Germline CDR1 and CDR2: SGHAT and FQNNGV. The V gene lost 10 bases and the J gene lost 5 bases, with 20 bases spanning the gap. The CDR3 spans 15 residues. CDR3 sequence reads: CATNTHQGRTGELFF. CDR3 nucleotides: TGTGCCACCAATACTCATCAAGGGCGAACCGGGGAGCTGTTTTTT.

The J gene is TRBJ1-2, the V gene TRBV28, with 8 bases aligning to TRBD1. The CDR3 is 15 residues long. V dropped 3 bases and J dropped 7; count of bases not matched to a gene: 10. Germline CDR1 is MDHEN and CDR2 is SYDVKM. The CDR3 DNA reads TGTGCCAGCAGTTTTCTTTCAGGGGGCGAACTTGGCTACACCTTC. This translates into CASSFLSGGELGYTF.

V is TRBV11-2 and J is TRBJ2-7; 7 bases map to TRBD1. This CDR3 is built from 14 residues. The germline CDR1 and CDR2 sequences are SGHAT and FQNNGV. Germline trimming cut 4 bases from V and 0 bases from J; bases unmatched to any gene: 3. The DNA for the CDR3 is TGTGCCAGCAGCTCAGACAGGGACTCCTACGAGCAGTACTTC. It codes for CASSSDRDSYEQYF.

The V call is TRBV6-6, the J call TRBJ2-1; D tentatively fits TRBD1 or TRBD2 (5 bases each). Trimming left V 0 bases short and J 10 bases short, with 10 bases between. Germline CDR1 is MNHNY and CDR2 is SVGAGI (reference sequence). This CDR3 region has 13 residues. The CDR3 region is CASSYSEGHEQFF. CDR3 DNA: TGTGCCAGCAGTTACTCTGAGGGGCACGAGCAGTTCTTC.

This rearrangement joins TRBV6-6 to TRBJ2-7, with D possibly being TRBD2 (6 bases). V was cut by 7 bases and J by 7 bases, with 11 bases left in between. The CDR3 is 11 amino acids. Germline V CDR1 and CDR2: MNHNY, SVGAGI (reference sequence). Here the CDR3 DNA reads TGTGCCAGCATTCAGGAGGGAGAGCAGTACTTC. Residues: CASIQEGEQYF.

This clonotype was recorded many times. This chain connects TRBV7-6 to TRBJ2-1; the D call may be TRBD1 or TRBD2 (6 bases each). Per the germline V gene, CDR1 is SGHVS and CDR2 is FNYEAQ. There are 17 residues in the CDR3. The V gene lost 5 bases and the J gene lost 0 bases, with 17 bases spanning the gap. This CDR3 is CASSPSIGGRSYNEQFF. The DNA for the CDR3 is TGTGCCAGCAGCCCCTCCATCGGGGGCCGCTCCTACAATGAGCAGTTCTTC.

A few counts support this clonotype. V gene TRBV7-2 combines with J gene TRBJ2-3; no reliable D call. V was trimmed by 11 bases and J by 1 base, leaving 10 bases between them. The CDR3 is made up of 12 amino acids. Germline V gene lookup returns CDR1 SGHTA and CDR2 FQGNSA. The CDR3 is CALAQGTDTQYF. CDR3 in DNA: TGTGCCCTGGCTCAGGGCACAGATACGCAGTATTTT.

The chain employs TRBV5-1 and TRBJ2-7; D gene unclear. CDR1 is SGHRS and CDR2 is YFSETQ in the germline V gene. CDR3 length: 15 residues. V dropped 2 bases and J dropped 6 bases, with 18 bases sitting between them. CDR3 DNA sequence: TGCGCCAGCAGCTTAACTGCGACCTTTGTCGGCGAGCAGTACTTC. Translation gives CASSLTATFVGEQYF.

This clonotype was seen ten or more times. V and J are TRBV6-4 and TRBJ2-7; unclear D gene. Germline CDR1 is MRHNA and CDR2 is SNTAGT. Trimming pared 4 bases from V and 5 bases from J, leaving 6 bases between. This CDR3 comprises 11 residues. The CDR3 reads CASSGLNEQYF. In DNA, the CDR3 is TGTGCCAGCAGTGGGCTTAACGAGCAGTACTTC.

The chain uses TRBV6-2 or TRBV6-3 and TRBJ1-5; D is undetermined. The germline CDR1 and CDR2 sequences are MNHEY and SVGEGT. CDR3 length: 13 residues. Trimming pared 4 bases from V and 2 bases from J, leaving 6 bases between. The CDR3 spells CASSSMGNQPQHF. The CDR3 DNA sequence: TGTGCCAGCAGTTCTATGGGCAATCAGCCCCAGCATTTT.

The genes are TRBV5-1 and TRBJ2-7; 7 positions match TRBD1. Trimming removed 4 bases from V and 2 bases from J; junction bases left unmatched: 9. The CDR3 has 15 residues. The germline gives CDR1 SGHRS, CDR2 YFSETQ. This CDR3 reads CASSPGQADPYEQYF. The CDR3 DNA is TGCGCCAGCAGCCCCGGACAGGCCGACCCCTACGAGCAGTACTTC. Full variable domain (outside the CDR3, taken from reference TRBV5-1 and TRBJ2-7): KAGVTQTPRYLIKTRGQQVTLSCSPISGHRSVSWYQQTPGQGLQFLFEYFSETQRNKGNFPGRFSGRQFSNSRSEMNVSTLELGDSALYLCASSPGQADPYEQYFGPGTRLTVT.

The chain has TRBV6-2 or TRBV6-3 and TRBJ1-5; D unresolved. The V and J ends lost 1 base and 9 bases respectively, with 13 bases between them. The CDR3 is 14 amino acids. CDR1 is MNHEY, CDR2 SVGEGT, per germline. This CDR3 reads CASSYFGGEGPQHF. Written as DNA, the CDR3 is TGTGCCAGCAGTTACTTTGGCGGCGAGGGGCCCCAGCATTTT.

This clonotype was found a few times. A junction end diverges from the germline sequence, so it may reflect a read error. V is TRBV12-3 or TRBV12-4 and J is TRBJ2-5, with D uncertain. CDR3 size: 13 residues. DNA for the CDR3: TGTGCCAGCACTTTAGGGTACCAAGAGACCCAGTACTTC. It encodes CASTLGYQETQYF.

This clonotype was seen a handful of times. The chain joins TRBV5-5 to TRBJ1-6, with 9 bases matching TRBD1. The junction had 9 bases not matched to a gene; V was cut back by 3 bases and J by 8 bases. Germline CDR1 and CDR2: SGHKS and YYEKEE (reference sequence). The CDR3 is made up of 16 amino acids. The DNA for the CDR3 is TGTGCCAGCAGCTATAAACCGGGACAGGGTGATTCACCCCTCCACTTT. Amino acid sequence: CASSYKPGQGDSPLHF. Complete variable domain (other parts from reference TRBV5-5 and TRBJ1-6): DAGVTQSPTHLIKTRGQQVTLRCSPISGHKSVSWYQQVLGQGPQFIFQYYEKEERGRGNFPDRFSARQFPNYSSELNVNALLLGDSALYLCASSYKPGQGDSPLHFGNGTRLTVT.

This clonotype was observed a few times. The chain carries TRBV5-1 and TRBJ1-3; no firm D call. Germline loops: CDR1 SGHRS, CDR2 YFSETQ. V was cut by 1 base and J by 4 bases, with 15 bases left in between. The CDR3 runs to 16 residues. The CDR3 DNA reads TGCGCCAGCAGCTTGACCGTGGGCGCGGACGGAAACACCATATATTTT. Translation gives CASSLTVGADGNTIYF.